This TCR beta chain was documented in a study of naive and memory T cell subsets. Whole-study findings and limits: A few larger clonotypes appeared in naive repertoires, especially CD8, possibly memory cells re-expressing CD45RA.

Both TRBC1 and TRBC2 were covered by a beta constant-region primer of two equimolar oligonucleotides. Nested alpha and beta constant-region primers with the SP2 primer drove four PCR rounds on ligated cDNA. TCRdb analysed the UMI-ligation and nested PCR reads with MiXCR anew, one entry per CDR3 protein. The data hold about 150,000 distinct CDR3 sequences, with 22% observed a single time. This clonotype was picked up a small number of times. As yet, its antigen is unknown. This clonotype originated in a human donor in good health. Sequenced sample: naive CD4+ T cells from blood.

The CDR3 region has the DNA TGTGCCAGCAGCCAAGCGGGAGGGTTCTACAATGAGCAGTTCTTC. It is translated as CASSQAGGFYNEQFF. This chain links TRBV14 with TRBJ2-1, with 8 positions matching TRBD2. Germline V lookup: CDR1 SGHDN, CDR2 FVKESK. The CDR3 is made up of 15 amino acids. V shed 1 base, J shed 3 bases, and the junction held 2 bases outside the gene matches. Full variable domain (rest looked up from reference TRBV14 and TRBJ2-1): EAGVTQFPSHSVIEKGQTVTLRCDPISGHDNLYWYRRVMGKEIKFLLHFVKESKQDESGMPNNRFLAERTGGTYSTLKVQPAELEDSGVYFCASSQAGGFYNEQFFGPGTRLTVL.